This passage covers 17 T cell receptor beta chains from one sample sequenced in a study of T-cell memory formation after mild COVID-19. MiXCR, applied by TCRdb to the 5' RACE reads, yields one record per CDR3 protein. The data contain about 210,000 distinct CDR3 sequences, 27% of them singletons. Sequencing was performed on PBMCs or a T cell subset sorted from them (not recorded which). The source of these receptors is an adult woman who had mild COVID-19 (a few samples of this study predate the infection). Cell type and time point are not known.

The chain couples TRBV12-3 or TRBV12-4 to TRBJ1-1, with D unclear. There are 14 residues in the CDR3. V lost 3 bases, J lost 2 bases, and 10 bases lay in between. The CDR3 DNA reads TGTGCCAGCAGTTTTGTGCAGCCCAACACTGAAGCTTTCTTT. Amino acid sequence: CASSFVQPNTEAFF.

This clonotype was seen a handful of times. This rearrangement joins TRBV11-2 to TRBJ2-7, with TRBD1 matching 10 bases. V lost 3 bases and J lost 3; bases outside the gene matches: 2. The CDR3 extends over 14 amino acids. Germline V gene lookup returns CDR1 SGHAT and CDR2 FQNNGV. CDR3 sequence: CASSFGTGVYEQYF. The CDR3 DNA sequence: TGTGCCAGCAGCTTTGGGACAGGGGTCTACGAGCAGTACTTC.

V gene TRBV7-8 combines with J gene TRBJ2-3, with D perhaps assigned TRBD1 or TRBD2 (5 bases each). Deletions cut 3 bases from V and 6 bases from J, with 16 bases between. This CDR3 has 15 amino acids. The V gene's germline CDR1 is SGHVS and CDR2 FQNEAQ. The CDR3 DNA follows: TGTGCCAGCAGCTTCTCCAGCGCGTGGGGGGATACGCAGTATTTT. Encoded protein: CASSFSSAWGDTQYF.

Only a few counts were recorded for this clonotype. CDR3 nucleotides: TGTGCCACCGCGCGGGACAGATACAATGAGCAGTTCTTC. Its protein product is CATARDRYNEQFF. This rearrangement joins TRBV19 to TRBJ2-1; tentatively, D is TRBD1 (7 bases). Germline V gene lookup returns CDR1 LNHDA and CDR2 SQIVND (reference sequence). Between the trimmed V and J ends, which lost 10 bases and 4 bases, there was a span of 14 bases. This CDR3 contains 13 residues.

Only a few counts were recorded for this clonotype. The chain couples TRBV19 to TRBJ1-5, with a possible D match to TRBD1 (5 bases). This CDR3 spans 16 amino acids. CDR1 and CDR2 from the germline V gene are LNHDA and SQIVND (reference sequence). Trimming stripped 0 bases from V and 10 bases from J, with 19 bases between. The CDR3 region is CASSIEIGTAFRPQHF. The CDR3 DNA reads TGTGCCAGTAGTATAGAAATCGGGACGGCTTTTCGACCCCAGCATTTT.

This clonotype was recorded a few times. The gene calls are TRBV30 and TRBJ2-5; 7 bases are shared with TRBD2. This CDR3 is 16 amino acids long. Germline lookup yields CDR1 GTSNPN and CDR2 SVGIG (reference sequence). Trimming took 0 bases from V and 5 from J; bases not matched to a gene: 12. The CDR3 sequence: CAWSVGLVAGGETQYF. The CDR3 nucleotides read TGTGCCTGGAGTGTTGGGTTAGTAGCGGGCGGTGAGACCCAGTACTTC.

This clonotype was seen a few times. This chain connects TRBV11-2 to TRBJ2-1; a weak D match, TRBD2 (5 bases). V shed 1 base and J shed 6 bases, with 10 bases lying between them. The CDR3 sequence is 14 residues long. Germline CDR1 reads SGHAT; CDR2 reads FQNNGV. The CDR3 DNA reads TGTGCCAGCAGCTTAGGGGAGTGGCGCAATGAGCAGTTCTTC. This encodes CASSLGEWRNEQFF.

The V gene is TRBV27, the J gene TRBJ2-5; maybe TRBD2 (5 bases). Germline lookup yields CDR1 MNHEY and CDR2 SMNVEV (reference sequence). V was cut by 2 bases and J by 5 bases, with 9 bases left in between. The CDR3 contains 13 residues. The CDR3 loop reads CASSLLSAETQYF. Written as DNA, the CDR3 is TGTGCCAGCAGTTTACTTAGCGCGGAGACCCAGTACTTC.

This clonotype was observed a few times. The rearrangement uses TRBV12-3 or TRBV12-4 and TRBJ2-5, with TRBD2 matching over 8 bases. The CDR3 loop spans 16 amino acids. Germline trimming cut 0 bases from V and 1 base from J; bases unmatched to any gene: 4. The CDR3 loop is CASSLARGDSQETQYF. In nucleotides, the CDR3 is TGTGCCAGCAGTTTAGCGCGGGGGGATAGCCAAGAGACCCAGTACTTC.

J is TRBJ2-3 and V is TRBV5-8; D not certain. CDR1 is SGHTS and CDR2 is YDEGEE in the germline V gene. This CDR3 spans 14 amino acids. V gave up 0 bases and J gave up 0 bases, with 5 bases separating them. The CDR3 protein is CASSLEPSTDTQYF. As DNA, the CDR3 is TGTGCCAGCAGCTTGGAACCCAGCACAGATACGCAGTATTTT.

This clonotype was seen a few times. The genes are TRBV5-4 and TRBJ2-1, with D perhaps given as TRBD1 or TRBD2 (6 bases each). Germline CDR1 reads SGHNT; CDR2 reads YYREEE (reference sequence). The CDR3 covers 15 residues. CDR3 loop: CATLGGGTSYNEQFF. The CDR3 nucleotides are TGTGCTACTCTGGGGGGCGGGACATCCTACAATGAGCAGTTCTTC.

This clonotype was picked up a small number of times. The chain recombines TRBV5-6 with TRBJ2-4, with 9 bases fitting TRBD2. The CDR3 extends over 14 amino acids. The junction had 5 bases not matched to a gene; V was cut back by 6 bases and J by 4 bases. CDR1 and CDR2 from the germline V gene are SGHDT and YYEEEE. CDR3 sequence: CASTDSGRKNIQYF. In DNA, the CDR3 is TGTGCCAGCACCGATAGCGGGAGAAAAAACATTCAGTACTTC.

The rearrangement uses TRBV9 and TRBJ2-3; D is unclear. This CDR3 region has 15 residues. Germline CDR1 is SGDLS and CDR2 is YYNGEE. Trimming stripped 4 bases from V and 2 bases from J, with 14 bases between. The CDR3 DNA reads TGTGCCAGCAGCCACGGGCGGATCGTCACAGATACGCAGTATTTT. It specifies CASSHGRIVTDTQYF.

This clonotype was picked up a small number of times. The chain is built from TRBV5-1 and TRBJ2-7, with unresolved D. CDR1 and CDR2 from the germline V gene are SGHRS and YFSETQ. V was cut by 4 bases and J by 6 bases, with 14 bases left in between. This CDR3 has 13 residues. CDR3 DNA: TGCGCCAGCAGCGAACCGGTCCGCCGCGAGCAGTACTTC. This sequence encodes CASSEPVRREQYF.

As to this clonotype: The junction differs from germline at one of its ends, possibly a read error. This sequence joins TRBV12-3 or TRBV12-4 and TRBJ2-3, with D perhaps being TRBD1 or TRBD2 (6 bases each). The CDR3 runs to 14 residues. The CDR3 is CDSSPTGGADTQYF. The CDR3 DNA sequence: TGTGACAGCAGTCCTACCGGGGGCGCAGATACGCAGTATTTT.

The sample holds one count of this clonotype. The chain has TRBV6-5 and TRBJ2-2; D is undetermined. Germline lookup yields CDR1 MNHEY and CDR2 SVGAGI. The CDR3 length is 13 residues. V gave up 6 bases and J gave up 4 bases, with 9 bases separating them. Here the CDR3 reads CASRKPGTGELFF. The CDR3 DNA is TGTGCCAGCAGGAAACCAGGCACCGGGGAGCTGTTTTTT.

This clonotype was detected a few times. This rearrangement joins TRBV5-1 to TRBJ2-7; D may be TRBD2 (5 bases). Germline CDR1 and CDR2: SGHRS and YFSETQ. The CDR3 has 14 amino acids. V was shortened by 4 bases and J by 0 bases, with 11 bases between the two germline ends. The CDR3 loop reads CASSLAGSSYEQYF. CDR3 DNA: TGCGCCAGCAGCCTAGCTGGGAGCTCCTACGAGCAGTACTTC.